These T cell receptor beta chains were read from a single sample in a study of T-cell memory formation after mild COVID-19. TCRdb re-called the 5' RACE reads with MiXCR, one entry per CDR3 protein. The sample holds about 400,000 distinct CDR3 sequences; less than 25% are singletons and the top ten take about an eighth. Sequenced input: PBMCs or a T cell subset sorted from them (not recorded which). These TCRs come from an adult woman who had mild COVID-19 (a few samples of this study predate the infection). Cell type and time point are not known. Each CDR3 is given without its conserved first and last residue. Each record gives: V gene, clone size, J gene, CDR3 protein. Only part of the rows carry a size: once, few, many, or a class if the clone is expanded.

TRBV7-9	NA	TRBJ1-3	ASSEGPLDTIY
TRBV3-1	many	TRBJ2-7	ASSPHPGGTYEQY
TRBV30	few	TRBJ2-4	AWSVGQGQNIQY
TRBV29-1	NA	TRBJ2-2	SAVAGVETGELF
TRBV4-2	few	TRBJ2-3	ASSQSRGRDTQY
TRBV7-9	few	TRBJ2-7	ASSTDRGQLEKQY
TRBV20-1	NA	TRBJ1-1	SASSPGRMNTEAF
TRBV7-2	once	TRBJ1-2	ASSLAWSSGYT
TRBV5-1	NA	TRBJ2-1	ASSSLGLAGDNEQF
TRBV27	NA	TRBJ1-2	ASSLREGWYGYT
TRBV7-6	NA	TRBJ2-7	ASSFGTSVPYEQY
TRBV6-6	few	TRBJ2-5	ASSPRHQQETQY
TRBV4-2	few	TRBJ2-7	ASSPAGDVSYEQY
TRBV4-1	NA	TRBJ1-1	ASSLRTGVLYTEAF
TRBV25-1	NA	TRBJ1-6	ASSEFRQGNSPLH
TRBV20-1	NA	TRBJ2-7	SATQGNYEQY
TRBV6-1	few	TRBJ2-3	ASSEYGVTGERTDTQY
TRBV24-1	NA	TRBJ1-1	ATKPDTGNEAF
TRBV9	few	TRBJ1-5	ASSAGTGALNQPQH
TRBV6-4	few	TRBJ2-1	ASRAGLPDPYNEQF
TRBV6-1	NA	TRBJ2-6	ASTNGGAGANVLT
TRBV5-1	few	TRBJ2-1	ASSLAASTVYNEQF
TRBV10-3	NA	TRBJ2-4	ATTGQGTIQY
TRBV5-1	NA	TRBJ2-2	ASSPVTGELF
TRBV30	NA	TRBJ2-5	AWDPGQGNQETQY
TRBV20-1	NA	TRBJ2-5	SAHLVPGVRETQY
TRBV29-1	few	TRBJ2-5	SAKDTETQY
TRBV13	few	TRBJ1-1	ASSRQTTEAF
TRBV6-5	NA	TRBJ2-1	ASRTGTGSYNEQF
TRBV12-3/TRBV12-4	NA	TRBJ1-2	ASSLRRSGYT
TRBV25-1	few	TRBJ2-5	ASSEGVAGDTQETQY
TRBV3-1	NA	TRBJ2-2	ASSQRGGQNTGELF
TRBV19	NA	TRBJ2-1	ASSIISGRALNPNEQF
TRBV20-1	NA	TRBJ2-3	SAVGWEWDTDTQY
TRBV20-1	few	TRBJ2-7	SARDLRVTEQY
TRBV10-3	few	TRBJ2-7	AISDLYEQY
TRBV29-1	NA	TRBJ2-7	SVPESKGSDEQY
TRBV7-9	NA	TRBJ2-1	ASSFYPGQGVDEQF
TRBV7-2	few	TRBJ2-3	ASSLAGLYTDTQY
TRBV5-1	NA	TRBJ2-2	ASSTRTSGNTGELF
TRBV7-8	NA	TRBJ2-3	ASSTKRERDTQY
TRBV12-3/TRBV12-4	many	TRBJ1-5	ASSLRGSNQPQH
TRBV18	few	TRBJ2-5	ASSPPTLGNQY
TRBV7-2	few	TRBJ2-7	ASSLINRGEQY
TRBV5-1	once	TRBJ1-6	ASRPGTRNSPLH
TRBV7-8	NA	TRBJ2-6	ASMDRANVLT
TRBV19	few	TRBJ1-6	ASSTTQTGGTPLH
TRBV7-6	NA	TRBJ1-6	ASSSSPGQGNSPLH
TRBV4-2	few	TRBJ2-3	ASSQDRGGGAATQY
TRBV18	NA	TRBJ2-1	ASSPPSGSRHEQF
TRBV6-6	NA	TRBJ2-3	ASTLTGGLDTQY